A single sample gave rise to the 27 T cell receptor beta chains below, sequenced in a study of response to subunit inactivated influenza vaccine. TCRdb itself ran the RT-PCR reads through MiXCR, one entry per CDR3 protein. Among around 580,000 distinct CDR3 sequences listed, over 9.5% were seen once. The specimen comprised PBMCs from blood, sampled on the day of vaccination. The receptors stem from a man in his fifties who received an inactivated influenza vaccine.

This clonotype was recorded a few times. V is TRBV5-1 and J is TRBJ2-2; D possibly corresponds to TRBD1 (6 bases). The V end was cut by 4 bases, the J end by 3 bases, with 22 bases between. The CDR3 consists of 18 residues. The germline CDR1 and CDR2 sequences are SGHRS and YFSETQ. The CDR3 DNA is TGCGCCAGCAGCGCCCCGTACCCGGGACATTCCGACACCGGGGAGCTGTTTTTT. This gives the protein CASSAPYPGHSDTGELFF.

This clonotype has just a few counts. The V and J genes are TRBV12-3 or TRBV12-4 and TRBJ2-1; D gene unclear. V lost 2 bases and J 0 bases, leaving 8 bases between the germline ends. The CDR3 is 15 amino acids. The CDR3 region has the DNA TGTGCCAGCAGTTTAAGTACCCTCTCCTACAATGAGCAGTTCTTC. As protein: CASSLSTLSYNEQFF.

CDR3 sequence reads: CASSGQIGGAYEQYF. In nucleotides, the CDR3 is TGTGCCAGCAGTGGACAGATTGGAGGGGCCTACGAGCAGTACTTC. The genes are TRBV27 and TRBJ2-7, with D perhaps given as TRBD1 or TRBD2 (6 bases each). The CDR3 runs to 15 residues. Trimming removed 5 bases at V and 2 bases at J, with 16 bases between. Germline V gene lookup returns CDR1 MNHEY and CDR2 SMNVEV (reference sequence).

This chain joins TRBV20-1 and TRBJ1-6; D remains ambiguous. The germline V gene has CDR1 DFQATT and CDR2 SNEGSKA (reference sequence). The V and J ends lost 8 bases and 8 bases respectively, with 7 bases between them. The CDR3 has 10 amino acids. CDR3 amino acids: CSPTYSPLHF. The CDR3 nucleotides read TGCAGTCCCACGTATTCACCCCTCCACTTT.

The rearrangement uses TRBV4-1 and TRBJ1-4; D remains unclear. Germline-derived CDR1 and CDR2 are MGHRA and YSYEKL. V lost 0 bases to trimming and J lost 3 bases, with 8 bases between them. The CDR3 is 15 residues long. CDR3 amino acids: CASSQETSANEKLFF. Here the CDR3 DNA reads TGCGCCAGCAGCCAAGAGACAAGTGCTAATGAAAAACTGTTTTTT.

This clonotype was seen repeatedly, ten times or more. This sequence joins TRBV7-8 and TRBJ2-1; no clear D gene. Germline V gives CDR1 SGHVS, CDR2 FQNEAQ. CDR3 length: 12 residues. Trimming removed 1 base at V and 10 bases at J, with 8 bases between. This chain's CDR3 is CASSLGSSEQFF. The CDR3 nucleotides read TGTGCCAGCAGCTTAGGGTCGTCGGAGCAGTTCTTC.

CDR3 nucleotides: TGTGCCAGCAGTAGGACTGATCTCACTGAAGCTTTCTTT. Translated, it gives CASSRTDLTEAFF. J is TRBJ1-1 and V is TRBV6-6; D is ambiguous. Trimming shortened V by 5 bases and J by 4 bases, and 11 bases separated the two germline ends. Germline CDR1 reads MNHNY; CDR2 reads SVGAGI (reference sequence). CDR3 length: 13 amino acids.

This sequence joins TRBV29-1 and TRBJ2-5; TRBD1 or TRBD2 may be the D gene (5 bases each). With 5 bases removed from V and 4 bases from J, the gap between germline ends came to 20 bases. The germline V gene has CDR1 SQVTM and CDR2 ANQGSEA. This CDR3 comprises 15 residues. The CDR3: CSVRRDGFSGETQYF. In DNA form, the CDR3 reads TGCAGCGTTCGCCGGGACGGTTTTAGTGGAGAGACCCAGTACTTC.

This sequence joins TRBV7-9 and TRBJ1-1; D remains ambiguous. CDR3 size: 15 residues. The germline V and J ends were trimmed by 3 bases and 1 base, with 12 bases remaining between them. Germline-derived CDR1 and CDR2 are SEHNR and FQNEAQ (reference sequence). The CDR3 nucleotides read TGTGCCAGCAGCTTTGTAGGGTTCGGGAACACTGAAGCTTTCTTT. This gives the protein CASSFVGFGNTEAFF.

The chain uses TRBV28 and TRBJ1-6; the D gene is possibly TRBD1 (5 bases). V was pared by 5 bases and J by 0 bases, with 14 bases between. CDR3 length equals 17 residues. Germline V gene sequence: CDR1 MDHEN, CDR2 SYDVKM. The CDR3 DNA sequence: TGTGCCAGCAGTCCGGGGGGGGGACTCTCCTATAATTCACCCCTCCACTTT. It codes for CASSPGGGLSYNSPLHF. The variable domain in full, completed from reference TRBV28 and TRBJ1-6, reads DVKVTQSSRYLVKRTGEKVFLECVQDMDHENMFWYRQDPGLGLRLIYFSYDVKMKEKGDIPEGYSVSREKKERFSLILESASTNQTSMYLCASSPGGGLSYNSPLHFGNGTRLTVT.

The rearrangement uses TRBV24-1 and TRBJ2-1; D is unresolved. V lost 9 bases and J 7 bases, leaving 9 bases between the germline ends. The CDR3 consists of 11 residues. CDR1 KGHDR and CDR2 SFDVKD come from the germline V gene. CDR3 residues: CATSSFNEQFF. The CDR3 region has the DNA TGTGCCACCTCTTCGTTTAATGAGCAGTTCTTC.

The genes are TRBV20-1 and TRBJ2-5; maybe TRBD1 (6 bases). Germline V lookup: CDR1 DFQATT, CDR2 SNEGSKA (reference sequence). With 6 bases removed from V and 5 bases from J, the gap between germline ends came to 19 bases. This CDR3 spans 14 amino acids. This CDR3 reads CSAQKRIQGETQYF. CDR3 coding DNA: TGCAGTGCCCAAAAGAGAATCCAGGGGGAGACCCAGTACTTC.

This clonotype showed up many times. The chain links TRBV5-1 to TRBJ2-3; D gene uncertain. V lost 4 bases and J lost 0, with 12 bases in between. CDR3 length: 15 residues. The V gene's germline CDR1 is SGHRS and CDR2 YFSETQ. The CDR3, as DNA: TGCGCCAGCAGCCTGGACGGCCCAAGCACAGATACGCAGTATTTT. Protein: CASSLDGPSTDTQYF.

The chain carries TRBV7-9 and TRBJ2-3, with 7 bases aligning to TRBD1. The germline V gene has CDR1 SEHNR and CDR2 FQNEAQ (reference sequence). The CDR3 has 17 amino acids. With 1 base clipped from V and 4 bases from J, the junction kept 11 bases outside the gene matches. CDR3 sequence reads: CASSLGGNRQGSDTQYF. CDR3 sequence (DNA): TGTGCCAGCAGCTTAGGTGGAAACAGACAGGGTTCAGATACGCAGTATTTT.

Only a few counts were recorded for this clonotype. The chain uses TRBV15 and TRBJ2-3; D not certain. This CDR3 has 14 amino acids. Deletions cut 0 bases from V and 2 bases from J, with 6 bases between. Germline values: CDR1 LNHNV, CDR2 YYDKDF (reference sequence). In DNA form, the CDR3 reads TGTGCCACCAGCAGAGACGGCAACACAGATACGCAGTATTTT. This encodes CATSRDGNTDTQYF.

The CDR3 spells CASSPWGQGQQETQYF. The CDR3 coding sequence is TGCGCCAGCAGCCCTTGGGGGCAGGGGCAACAAGAGACCCAGTACTTC. V gene TRBV5-1 combines with J gene TRBJ2-5; perhaps TRBD1 as D (6 bases). Germline V gene data show CDR1 as SGHRS and CDR2 as YFSETQ. The V and J ends lost 4 bases and 2 bases respectively, with 18 bases between them. CDR3 size: 16 residues.

This clonotype was counted a few times. The V call is TRBV10-3, the J call TRBJ2-2; TRBD1 matches 7 bases. Germline V CDR1 and CDR2: ENHRY, SYGVKD. After removal of 4 bases from V and 5 bases from J, the junction contained 7 bases not matched to a gene. CDR3 length: 15 residues. As DNA, the CDR3 is TGTGCCATCAGTGTCGACAGGGAAGGTACCGGGGAGCTGTTTTTT. Its translation is CAISVDREGTGELFF.

The V and J genes are TRBV7-6 and TRBJ2-1, with 11 bases that match TRBD1. Trimming removed 1 base from V and 8 bases from J; junction bases left unmatched: 10. Germline V gene sequence: CDR1 SGHVS, CDR2 FNYEAQ. The CDR3 extends over 17 amino acids. In DNA form, the CDR3 reads TGTGCCAGCAGCTTAGGAGCCGGGACAGGGGGTTTCTATGAGCAGTTCTTC. Translation: CASSLGAGTGGFYEQFF.

This clonotype was recorded many times. The rearrangement links TRBV12-3 or TRBV12-4 to TRBJ2-6; D unresolved. This CDR3 is 13 amino acids long. V lost 10 bases, J lost 0 bases, and 7 bases lay in between. CDR3 nucleotide sequence: TGTGCCACCAGAAACTCTGGGGCCAACGTCCTGACTTTC. It is translated as CATRNSGANVLTF.

V gene TRBV29-1 combines with J gene TRBJ2-7; TRBD1 is a possible D gene (6 bases). V lost 4 bases, J lost 6 bases, and 16 bases lay in between. Germline CDR1 and CDR2: SQVTM and ANQGSEA. The CDR3 has 13 amino acids. The CDR3 reads CSVGVQGSVEQYF. The CDR3 nucleotides read TGCAGCGTTGGGGTACAGGGATCGGTCGAGCAGTACTTC.

This chain joins TRBV7-2 and TRBJ1-1; weak D call: TRBD1 (5 bases). There are 14 residues in the CDR3. V shed 6 bases and J shed 4 bases, with 15 bases lying between them. Germline V gene data show CDR1 as SGHTA and CDR2 as FQGNSA. The CDR3, as DNA: TGTGCCAGCAGACAACAAGACGGGGGCACTGAAGCTTTCTTT. Translating it yields CASRQQDGGTEAFF.

About this clonotype itself: Relative to the germline gene, one junction end is altered; a read error may explain this. The gene calls are TRBV28 and TRBJ2-7; 10 bases fit TRBD2. Germline CDR1 is MDHEN and CDR2 is SYDVKM. CDR3 length equals 15 residues. The CDR3 nucleotides are TGTGCCGTCGACGAGAGAGCGGGAGGGCCGAGTGAGCAGCACTTC. Protein sequence: CAVDERAGGPSEQHF.

V is TRBV7-2 and J is TRBJ1-2; 7 positions agree with TRBD1. The CDR3 runs to 15 residues. CDR1 is SGHTA and CDR2 is FQGNSA in the germline V gene. Trimming cost V 1 base and J 4 bases; bases outside gene matches: 6. CDR3 nucleotide sequence: TGTGCCAGCAGCTTAGTTATAGGGGGCGTCTATGGCTACACCTTC. Protein: CASSLVIGGVYGYTF.

This chain connects TRBV7-6 to TRBJ2-3; no definite D call. This CDR3 comprises 14 residues. The germline V and J ends were trimmed by 1 base and 6 bases, with 11 bases remaining between them. Germline V gene data show CDR1 as SGHVS and CDR2 as FNYEAQ. CDR3 loop: CASSLEVWADTQYF. The CDR3 nucleotides read TGTGCCAGCAGCTTAGAGGTTTGGGCTGATACGCAGTATTTT.

This chain uses TRBV4-3 with TRBJ2-7, with D possibly called TRBD1 or TRBD2 (5 bases each). This CDR3 region has 16 residues. In germline, CDR1 is LGHNA, CDR2 YSLEER. V lost 0 bases to trimming and J lost 0 bases, with 12 bases between them. CDR3 DNA sequence: TGCGCCAGCAGCCAAGAAGTGGGGACCTACTCCTACGAGCAGTACTTC. Translated, it gives CASSQEVGTYSYEQYF.

This sequence joins TRBV30 and TRBJ2-1; 13 nucleotides align to TRBD2. The CDR3 totals 16 residues. Germline V gene sequence: CDR1 GTSNPN, CDR2 SVGIG (reference sequence). V lost 2 bases, J lost 4 bases, and 5 bases stayed unmatched. For the CDR3, the DNA is TGTGCCTGGAGTTCGGGACTAGCGGGACGATACAATGAGCAGTTCTTC. Protein product: CAWSSGLAGRYNEQFF.

This clonotype was recorded at least ten times. This chain links TRBV5-1 with TRBJ1-2; TRBD1 matches 9 bases. This CDR3 is built from 17 residues. V lost 0 bases to trimming and J lost 4 bases; unmatched junction nucleotides: 10. CDR1 and CDR2 from the germline V gene are SGHRS and YFSETQ. CDR3 region: CASSLDGTGRDFYGYTF. CDR3 nucleotides: TGCGCCAGCAGCTTGGACGGGACAGGGCGAGACTTCTATGGCTACACCTTC.